The T cell receptor (beta chain) under discussion was sequenced for a study of CD4 T cells in relation to SARS-CoV-2 and coronaviruses. Across the whole study: No peptide or an HIV-1 Nef peptide pool served as negative control.

The V and J ends lost 4 bases and 2 bases respectively, with 9 bases between them. The CDR3 sequence is 12 residues long. Germline CDR1 reads GTSNPN; CDR2 reads SVGIG (reference sequence). To note about this clone: The antigen is unknown.

CD4+ T cells from unexposed donors were obtained before the COVID-19 pandemic (2011-2018). CD4+ T cells were isolated from the cells after more than 8 days of culture. Generated by immunoSEQ multiplex PCR, the TCRdb table keeps only in-frame clones and is missing some. The repertoire holds about 15,000 clones, with 76% as singletons. Sequencing used CD4+ T cells from PBMCs, cultured in vitro. This receptor was identified in a human donor in good health. The chain is built from TRBV30 and TRBJ2-7; D is possibly TRBD2 (5 bases). The CDR3 nucleotides are TGTGCCTGGAACCGGGGTGCCTACGAGCAGTACTTC. Encoded protein: CAWNRGAYEQYF.